This is a list of T cell receptor beta chains from one sample in a study of blood T cell repertoires in COVID-19. The protocol was immunoSEQ multiplex PCR, while the TCRdb copy is restricted to in-frame clones and leaves out a portion. Seen here are roughly 150,000 clones, 82% observed once, and the top ten hold roughly a tenth. The material sequenced was peripheral blood. The receptor source for this set is a woman aged 80 or over with active or convalescent COVID-19. CDR3s include the opening cysteine and the closing phenylalanine or tryptophan. A D gene is named only where the DNA matches it firmly. Expanded clones get a size class; other rows say once, few or many, or leave the size out.

CDR3 DNA,CDR3 protein,D gene,V gene,clone size,J gene
TGTGCCAGTAGTATGTGGTCAGGGGCCGCAAAAAACTATGGCTACACCTTC,CASSMWSGAAKNYGYTF,.,TRBV19,.,TRBJ1-2
TGTGCCAGCAGCCTACACAATGAGCAGTTCTTC,CASSLHNEQFF,.,TRBV25-1,.,TRBJ2-1
TGTGCCAGTAGTAGACTAGCGGCCTACAATGAGCAGTTCTTC,CASSRLAAYNEQFF,TRBD2,TRBV19,.,TRBJ2-1
TGTGCCTGGAGTGAGGACAGGGGGAAACACGCTAACTTGAACACTGAAGCTTTCTTT,CAWSEDRGKHANLNTEAFF,TRBD1,TRBV30,.,TRBJ1-1
TGTGCCAGCAGCCGGTATGATAACTATGGCTACACCTTC,CASSRYDNYGYTF,.,TRBV28,.,TRBJ1-2
TGTGCCAGTAGTCCGAGACAGGGGGTGAGTCAGCCCCAGCATTTT,CASSPRQGVSQPQHF,TRBD1,TRBV19,once,TRBJ1-5
TGTGCCAGCAGTTACTCGAGAGCCTCTGGAAACACCATATATTTT,CASSYSRASGNTIYF,.,TRBV6-5,.,TRBJ1-3
TGTGCCAGCAGCTTGCGGGCGGCAGATACGCAGTATTTT,CASSLRAADTQYF,.,TRBV7-3,.,TRBJ2-3
TGTGCCAGCAGTGACGTACACAGGGATTACGAGCAGTACTTC,CASSDVHRDYEQYF,.,TRBV25-1,few,TRBJ2-7
TGTGCCTCAGGGGTTGGAAACACCATATATTTT,CASGVGNTIYF,.,TRBV12-3/TRBV12-4,.,TRBJ1-3
TGTGCTAGCAGCTTAGGCCAGGGGGCAAATAGCAATCAGCCCCAGCATTTT,CASSLGQGANSNQPQHF,TRBD1,TRBV7-7,.,TRBJ1-5
TGTGCCAGCAGTTATTCACAGGGGGCAGGCTGGGAGCAGTACTTC,CASSYSQGAGWEQYF,TRBD1,TRBV6-6,.,TRBJ2-7
TGTGCCACCAGCAGAGATATTTCAGGGGATGAATCACCCCTCCACTTT,CATSRDISGDESPLHF,.,TRBV15,.,TRBJ1-6
TGTGCCACGAAACAGACTAACTATGGCTACACCTTC,CATKQTNYGYTF,.,TRBV5-6,.,TRBJ1-2
TGTGCCAGCAGCCTAGGGACTAGCGGGAGCTACGAGCAGTACTTC,CASSLGTSGSYEQYF,TRBD2,TRBV7-2,.,TRBJ2-7
TGTGCCAGCTCGGACAGGGGGAGGAATGAGCAGTTCTTC,CASSDRGRNEQFF,TRBD1,TRBV2,.,TRBJ2-1
TGTGCCAGCAGTCATAGCGGGAGTACAGATACGCAGTATTTT,CASSHSGSTDTQYF,TRBD2,TRBV7-9,.,TRBJ2-3
TGTGCCAGCTCATCGGGTGACGTCCCCAGCTACACCTTC,CASSSGDVPSYTF,.,TRBV18,.,TRBJ1-2
TGTGCCAGCAGTTCTAGCACCAAAGGGCTTGAGCAGTTCTTC,CASSSSTKGLEQFF,.,TRBV6-5,.,TRBJ2-1
TGCGCCAGCAGCTTAGGGGACGAGCAGTACTTC,CASSLGDEQYF,.,TRBV5-1,few,TRBJ2-7
TGCGCCAGCAGCCAATCCACAGGGTTCGGTGGAAACACCATATATTTT,CASSQSTGFGGNTIYF,.,TRBV5-1,.,TRBJ1-3
TGTGCCAGCAGTTACTCGACGGGGGGCTCTGGAAACACCATATATTTT,CASSYSTGGSGNTIYF,.,TRBV6-5,.,TRBJ1-3
TGTGCCAGTAGTTCGCGGGGGGATAGGAGCAATCAGCCCCAGCATTTT,CASSSRGDRSNQPQHF,.,TRBV19,.,TRBJ1-5
TGCGCCAGCAGCTTGGATTACAGGGGCTACGAGCAGTACTTC,CASSLDYRGYEQYF,TRBD1,TRBV5-1,few,TRBJ2-7
TGTGCCAGTGGTTCGGTCGAGGCCAACTACAATGAGCAGTTCTTC,CASGSVEANYNEQFF,.,TRBV19,.,TRBJ2-1
TGTGCCAGCACCGACACATACGAGCAGTACTTC,CASTDTYEQYF,.,TRBV6-5,few,TRBJ2-7
TGTGCCAGTAGTAAGACAACTAGCGGGGGCCGGGGGACCCAGTACTTC,CASSKTTSGGRGTQYF,TRBD2,TRBV19,.,TRBJ2-5
TGTGCCAGCTCACCACTTGAATTACTAGCGGGAGGACAGGAGACCCAGTACTTC,CASSPLELLAGGQETQYF,TRBD2,TRBV18,once,TRBJ2-5
TGTGCCATCAGCGGACAGGCGATAACAACTAATGAAAAACTGTTTTTT,CAISGQAITTNEKLFF,TRBD1,TRBV10-3,many,TRBJ1-4
TGTGCCAGCAGTTTTCAGCGGAGGCCAACAGATACGCAGTATTTT,CASSFQRRPTDTQYF,.,TRBV28,.,TRBJ2-3
TGTGCCAGCAGTTGGGGCGGCGGGGGAGCCTACGAGCAGTACTTC,CASSWGGGGAYEQYF,TRBD2,TRBV28,.,TRBJ2-7
TGTGCCAGCAGCTTAGAAGGGACGGGAGCCGGCTACACCTTC,CASSLEGTGAGYTF,.,TRBV7-9,once,TRBJ1-2
TGTGCCTGGAGTCCACCATTGGAGGGGAACACTGAAGCTTTCTTT,CAWSPPLEGNTEAFF,.,TRBV30,.,TRBJ1-1
TGCAGTGCTAGTCGGGGTAGCGGGGGTTACGAGCAGTACTTC,CSASRGSGGYEQYF,TRBD2,TRBV20-1,.,TRBJ2-7
TGCAGCGTGAGGGAGAGCGGGAGGGGGCAAGAGACCCAGTACTTC,CSVRESGRGQETQYF,TRBD2,TRBV29-1,.,TRBJ2-5
TGTGCCAGCTCACCAGACAGGGGATCGAATACGCAGTATTTT,CASSPDRGSNTQYF,TRBD1,TRBV18,.,TRBJ2-3
TGTGCCAGCAGTGTCGTTTTGCGGGAGACCCAGTACTTC,CASSVVLRETQYF,.,TRBV2,.,TRBJ2-5
TGCGCCAGCAGCTCTACTAGCGGGCGAGTAGATACGCAGTATTTT,CASSSTSGRVDTQYF,TRBD2,TRBV10-2,.,TRBJ2-3
TGTGCCAGCAGCGACCTAGCGGGAGGGTACGGGGAGCTGTTTTTT,CASSDLAGGYGELFF,TRBD2,TRBV5-4,many,TRBJ2-2
TGTGCCATCAGTGAGGCCGGATCGGTACGAGGACTAGCGGGAGTGAGTGAGCAGTTCTTC,CAISEAGSVRGLAGVSEQFF,TRBD2,TRBV10-3,few,TRBJ2-1
TGTGCCACCAGTGATCCTGGACTAGCGGGAGATTCCACCGGGGAGCTGTTTTTT,CATSDPGLAGDSTGELFF,TRBD2,TRBV24-1,.,TRBJ2-2
TGTGCCAGCAGCCGCCCGGGAGCAACTAATGAAAAACTGTTTTTT,CASSRPGATNEKLFF,.,TRBV14,.,TRBJ1-4
TGCGCCAGCAGCTTATATGCCGGGGGGAGCACTGAAGCTTTCTTT,CASSLYAGGSTEAFF,.,TRBV5-1,.,TRBJ1-1
TGTGCCAGCAGCCCCCAGTGGTCTTCCTACAATGAGCAGTTCTTC,CASSPQWSSYNEQFF,.,TRBV9,.,TRBJ2-1
TGCGCCAGCAGCTTGGCCCTCGAGCAGTACTTC,CASSLALEQYF,.,TRBV5-1,once,TRBJ2-7
TGTGCCAGCAGTTCTCTACTGGGGCACAATGAGCAGTTCTTC,CASSSLLGHNEQFF,.,TRBV28,.,TRBJ2-1
TGTGCCAGCAGTTACCACCGGGACAGGGAAGGAAATGGCTACACCTTC,CASSYHRDREGNGYTF,TRBD1,TRBV6-5,.,TRBJ1-2
TGTGCCAGCAGCAGGACTTCAGGCTCCTACAATGAGCAGTTCTTC,CASSRTSGSYNEQFF,.,TRBV11-1,.,TRBJ2-1
TGTGCCACCAGTGACCCTGACATGAGCTGTTCTTGTCGGCACTTC,CATSDPDMSCSCRHF,.,TRBV24-1,.,TRBJ2-7
TGTGCCAGCAGCTTAGATGGGGGGAACTTGTATACGCAGTATTTT,CASSLDGGNLYTQYF,.,TRBV7-2,.,TRBJ2-3
TGCGCCAGCAGCTTGGAGCATTCACCCCTCCACTTT,CASSLEHSPLHF,.,TRBV5-1,.,TRBJ1-6
TGTGCCACCCAGCGGGGGCACACTGAAGCTTTCTTT,CATQRGHTEAFF,.,TRBV19,.,TRBJ1-1
TGTGCCACCCGCGGGCGGACTATGCTCGAGCAGTACTTC,CATRGRTMLEQYF,.,TRBV27,.,TRBJ2-7
TGTGCCAGCAGCCCTTGGGCAGGGCGGAACACTGAAGCTTTCTTT,CASSPWAGRNTEAFF,.,TRBV5-5,.,TRBJ1-1
TGTGCCAGCAGATTGCCGGGACAGGGCAATCAGCCCCAGCATTTT,CASRLPGQGNQPQHF,TRBD1,TRBV6-6,.,TRBJ1-5
TGTGCCAGCAGCTTCCTCCCCGCTCGGACAGGGGAGGGGTACGAGCAGTACTTC,CASSFLPARTGEGYEQYF,TRBD1,TRBV5-5,once,TRBJ2-7
TGTGCCAGCAGCTTAGCGCGCCTAGCGGGACTAGAGCAACCATGGGCGCAGTTCTTC,CASSLARLAGLEQPWAQFF,TRBD2,TRBV7-6,.,TRBJ2-1
TGCGCCAGCAGCTTCGCGGGAGCGGCCTACAATGAGCAGTTCTTC,CASSFAGAAYNEQFF,TRBD2,TRBV5-1,once,TRBJ2-1